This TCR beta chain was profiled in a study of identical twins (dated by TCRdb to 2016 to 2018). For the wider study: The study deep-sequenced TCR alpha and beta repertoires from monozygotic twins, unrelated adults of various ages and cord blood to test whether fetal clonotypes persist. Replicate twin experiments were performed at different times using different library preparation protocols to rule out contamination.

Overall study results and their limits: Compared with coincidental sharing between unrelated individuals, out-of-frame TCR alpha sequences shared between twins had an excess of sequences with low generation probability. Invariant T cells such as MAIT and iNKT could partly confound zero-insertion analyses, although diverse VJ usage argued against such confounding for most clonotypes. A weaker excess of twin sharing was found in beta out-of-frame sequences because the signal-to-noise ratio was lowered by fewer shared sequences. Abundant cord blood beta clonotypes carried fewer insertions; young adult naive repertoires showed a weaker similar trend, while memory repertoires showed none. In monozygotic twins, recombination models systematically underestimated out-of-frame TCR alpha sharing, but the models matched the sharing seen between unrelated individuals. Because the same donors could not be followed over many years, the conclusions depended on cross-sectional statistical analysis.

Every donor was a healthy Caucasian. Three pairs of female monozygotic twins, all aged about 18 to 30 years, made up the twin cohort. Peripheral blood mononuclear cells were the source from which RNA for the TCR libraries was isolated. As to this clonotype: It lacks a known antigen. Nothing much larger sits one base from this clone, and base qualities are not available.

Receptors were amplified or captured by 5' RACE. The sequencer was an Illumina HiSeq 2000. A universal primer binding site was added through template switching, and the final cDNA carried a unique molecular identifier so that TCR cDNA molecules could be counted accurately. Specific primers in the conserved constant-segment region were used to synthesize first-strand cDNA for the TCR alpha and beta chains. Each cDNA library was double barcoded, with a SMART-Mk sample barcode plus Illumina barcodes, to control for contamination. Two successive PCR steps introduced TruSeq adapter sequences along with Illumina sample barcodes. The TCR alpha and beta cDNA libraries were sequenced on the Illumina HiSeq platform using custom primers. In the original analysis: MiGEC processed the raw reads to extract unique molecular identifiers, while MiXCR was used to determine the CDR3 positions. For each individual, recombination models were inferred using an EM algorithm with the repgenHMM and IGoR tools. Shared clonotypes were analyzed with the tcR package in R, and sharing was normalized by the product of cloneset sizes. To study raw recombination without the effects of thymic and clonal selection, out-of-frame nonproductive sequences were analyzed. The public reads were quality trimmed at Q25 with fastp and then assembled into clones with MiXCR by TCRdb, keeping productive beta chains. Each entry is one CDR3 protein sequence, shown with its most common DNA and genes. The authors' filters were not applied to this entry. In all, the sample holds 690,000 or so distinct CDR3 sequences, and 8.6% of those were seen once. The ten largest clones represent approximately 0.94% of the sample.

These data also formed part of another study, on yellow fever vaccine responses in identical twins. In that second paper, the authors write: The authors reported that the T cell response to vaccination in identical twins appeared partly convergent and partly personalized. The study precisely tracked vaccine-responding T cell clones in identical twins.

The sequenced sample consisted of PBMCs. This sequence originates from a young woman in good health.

In nucleotide form, the sequence is TGTGCCAGCAGTTTATACAGGGCGGAGACCCAGTACTTC. Its coded protein is CASSLYRAETQYF. Recombination joined TRBV27 with TRBJ2-5; TRBD1 is perhaps the D gene, given 6 matching bases. The CDR3, cysteine through phenylalanine, is 13 amino acids long. CDR3 DNA is the only sequence kept; it has 39 bases, read in frame from the first base. The junction carries 8 bases between V and J, which are trimmed by 1 base and 5 bases respectively. The germline V gene (reference sequence) specifies MNHEY as CDR1 and SMNVEV as CDR2.